This T cell receptor (beta chain) was sequenced in a study of cytomegalovirus exposure and HLA in healthy donors. CDR3 length equals 13 residues. Trimming took off 10 bases at V and 1 base at J, with 11 bases between the two ends. The V gene's germline CDR1 is SGDLS and CDR2 YYNGEE. The PCR used 60 Vbeta and 13 Jbeta primers. The method was immunoSEQ multiplex PCR; TCRdb's version includes in-frame clones alone and lacks a portion of them. This sample yields 200,000 to 250,000 clones, of which about 85% are seen a single time; roughly 1.3% belongs to the top ten. This TCR was sampled from a human donor in good health. The J gene is TRBJ2-2, the V gene TRBV9, with D tentatively TRBD2 (6 bases). The sample consisted of PBMCs. The CDR3 protein is CAGARENTGELFF. DNA of the CDR3: TGTGCCGGGGCGCGGGAGAACACCGGGGAGCTGTTTTTT.